Presented here are 13 T cell receptor beta chains from one specimen sequenced in a study of CD8+ T cells in alopecia areata. The treatment: oral pan-JAK inhibitor, 5-10 mg twice daily. Alopecia areata patients gave lesional scalp punch biopsies and peripheral blood samples. After isolation, RNA underwent reverse transcription to generate cDNA as the sequencing template. Using immunoSEQ multiplex PCR, the repertoire was profiled, and TCRdb retains in-frame clones only, with some absent. The profile shows 15,000 to 20,000 clones, approximately 56% of them singletons. The sample consisted of skin, taken at week 4, from a patient treated with tofacitinib. The receptor source for this set is a human donor with alopecia areata.

The rearrangement joins TRBV5-1 to TRBJ2-7; 14 bases match TRBD2. With 4 bases clipped from V and 0 bases from J, the junction kept 6 bases outside the gene matches. The CDR3 totals 17 residues. Germline values: CDR1 SGHRS, CDR2 YFSETQ. DNA of the CDR3: TGCGCCAGCAGCGTGGGACTAGCGGGGGCAAGCTCCTACGAGCAGTACTTC. Translated: CASSVGLAGASSYEQYF.

This chain uses TRBV5-6 with TRBJ2-3; a possible D gene is TRBD1 (6 bases). V gave up 3 bases and J gave up 6 bases, with 11 bases separating them. The CDR3 length is 13 residues. The V gene's germline CDR1 is SGHDT and CDR2 YYEEEE. CDR3 coding DNA: TGTGCCAGCAGCTGGGGGCTTGGGGATACGCAGTATTTT. Translating gives CASSWGLGDTQYF.

The chain recombines TRBV5-1 with TRBJ2-7; possible D gene TRBD1, 6 bases. V dropped 1 base and J dropped 5 bases, with 13 bases sitting between them. The CDR3 totals 14 residues. CDR1 SGHRS and CDR2 YFSETQ come from the germline V gene. CDR3 protein: CASSLLGAANEQYF. Here the CDR3 DNA reads TGCGCCAGCAGCTTGCTGGGGGCGGCGAACGAGCAGTACTTC.

The rearrangement joins TRBV27 to TRBJ1-2, with D possibly matching TRBD1 (5 bases). V dropped 7 bases and J dropped 8 bases, with 14 bases sitting between them. CDR1 is MNHEY and CDR2 is SMNVEV in the germline V gene (reference sequence). The length of the CDR3 is 12 residues. CDR3 region: CASTSGFEGYTF. CDR3 DNA sequence: TGTGCCAGCACCTCAGGGTTTGAGGGCTACACCTTC.

The rearrangement uses TRBV5-1 and TRBJ2-6, with a tentative D call TRBD1 (5 bases). Trimming cost V 4 bases and J 0 bases, with 8 bases left between them. The CDR3 is 15 amino acids. Germline lookup yields CDR1 SGHRS and CDR2 YFSETQ. CDR3 DNA: TGCGCCAGCAGCGGTGACAGCTCTGGGGCCAACGTCCTGACTTTC. This gives the protein CASSGDSSGANVLTF.

The V gene is TRBV27, the J gene TRBJ2-3; TRBD2 might be the D (7 bases). CDR3 length: 17 amino acids. Germline CDR1 and CDR2: MNHEY and SMNVEV (reference sequence). Trimming cost V 4 bases and J 0 bases, with 17 bases left between them. The CDR3 protein is CASSYRGAESSTDTQYF. CDR3 nucleotide sequence: TGTGCCAGCAGTTATCGGGGGGCGGAGTCTAGCACAGATACGCAGTATTTT.

This chain links TRBV27 with TRBJ1-1; D is unresolved. This CDR3 spans 18 amino acids. Trimming stripped 6 bases from V and 3 bases from J, with 26 bases between. CDR1 MNHEY and CDR2 SMNVEV come from the germline V gene (reference sequence). The CDR3, as DNA: TGTGCCAGCAGCCCAATCCACGGGCCGCTAGGGATTCACACTGAAGCTTTCTTT. Its protein is CASSPIHGPLGIHTEAFF.

J is TRBJ2-5 and V is TRBV7-9; D perhaps matches TRBD1 (6 bases). The better agreement between TRBJ2-7 and the DNA end casts doubt on the J call. In germline, CDR1 is SEHNR, CDR2 FQNEAQ (reference sequence). The CDR3 contains 12 residues. In DNA form, the CDR3 reads TGTGCCAGCAGCCGGACAGTCTACGAGCAGTACTTC. Translating gives CASSRTVYEQYF.

The CDR3 DNA reads TGTGCCAGCAGCTTAAATTCCTGGGATACGCAGTATTTT. Its protein is CASSLNSWDTQYF. The genes are TRBV7-2 and TRBJ2-3; D not resolved. CDR3 size: 13 residues. V dropped 2 bases and J dropped 6 bases, with 9 bases sitting between them. The germline gives CDR1 SGHTA, CDR2 FQGNSA.

V usage is TRBV28 and J usage is TRBJ1-1, with 7 bases identical to TRBD1. Germline CDR1 and CDR2: MDHEN and SYDVKM. Trimming removed 5 bases from V and 1 base from J; junction bases left unmatched: 7. The CDR3 loop spans 15 amino acids. CDR3 residues: CASSPNRGWNTEAFF. DNA for the CDR3: TGTGCCAGCAGTCCCAACAGGGGATGGAACACTGAAGCTTTCTTT. Full variable domain (missing parts from reference TRBV28 and TRBJ1-1): DVKVTQSSRYLVKRTGEKVFLECVQDMDHENMFWYRQDPGLGLRLIYFSYDVKMKEKGDIPEGYSVSREKKERFSLILESASTNQTSMYLCASSPNRGWNTEAFFGQGTRLTVV.

The J gene is TRBJ1-1, the V gene TRBV5-1; 7 bases agree with TRBD1. This CDR3 has 12 residues. Trimming took 4 bases from V and 8 from J; bases not matched to a gene: 5. The germline CDR1 and CDR2 sequences are SGHRS and YFSETQ. The CDR3 loop is CASSPGQPEAFF. CDR3 sequence (DNA): TGCGCCAGCAGCCCGGGACAGCCGGAAGCTTTCTTT.

The chain recombines TRBV4-1 with TRBJ2-3, with 10 bases aligning to TRBD2. The CDR3 consists of 14 residues. Germline assignment: CDR1 MGHRA and CDR2 YSYEKL. V was clipped by 3 bases and J by 5 bases; unmatched bases: 2. In DNA, the CDR3 is TGCGCCAGCAGCCAGGAGCGGGGGGGAGATACGCAGTATTTT. It encodes CASSQERGGDTQYF.

Comment on this clone: The conserved final phenylalanine or tryptophan is absent from the CDR3, which likely points to a read error. CDR3 nucleotides: TGCGCCAGCAGTGGACAGGGGAGTCAGCCCCAGCATCTT. Residues: CASSGQGSQPQHL. The J gene is TRBJ1-5, the V gene TRBV10-2, with 8 bases lining up with TRBD1. Germline V CDR1 and CDR2: WSHSY, SAAADI. CDR3 size: 13 residues. The J segment lost 6 bases and the V segment lost 4 bases, leaving 2 bases of the junction unmatched.